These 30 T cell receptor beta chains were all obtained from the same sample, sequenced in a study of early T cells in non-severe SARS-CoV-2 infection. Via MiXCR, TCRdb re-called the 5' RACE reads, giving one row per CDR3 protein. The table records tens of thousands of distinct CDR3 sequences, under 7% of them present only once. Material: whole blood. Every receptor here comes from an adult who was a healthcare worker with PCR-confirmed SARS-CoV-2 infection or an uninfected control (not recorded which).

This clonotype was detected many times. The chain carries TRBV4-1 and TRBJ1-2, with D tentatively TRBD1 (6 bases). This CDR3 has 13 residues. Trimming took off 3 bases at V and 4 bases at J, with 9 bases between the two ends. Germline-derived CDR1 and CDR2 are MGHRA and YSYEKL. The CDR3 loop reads CASSHADSYGYTF. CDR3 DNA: TGCGCCAGCAGCCACGCGGACAGCTATGGCTACACCTTC.

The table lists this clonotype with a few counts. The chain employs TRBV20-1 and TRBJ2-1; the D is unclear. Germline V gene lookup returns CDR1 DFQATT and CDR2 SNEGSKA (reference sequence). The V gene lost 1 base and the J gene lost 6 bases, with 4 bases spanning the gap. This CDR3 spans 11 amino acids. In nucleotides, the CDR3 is TGCAGTGCTAGAGTCAGCAATGAGCAGTTCTTC. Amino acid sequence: CSARVSNEQFF.

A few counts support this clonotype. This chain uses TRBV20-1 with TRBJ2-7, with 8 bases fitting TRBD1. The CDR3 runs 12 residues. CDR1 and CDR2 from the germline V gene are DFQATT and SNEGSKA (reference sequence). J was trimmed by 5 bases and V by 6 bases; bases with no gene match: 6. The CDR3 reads CSASRGRNEQYF. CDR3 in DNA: TGCAGTGCCAGCAGGGGGCGCAACGAGCAGTACTTC.

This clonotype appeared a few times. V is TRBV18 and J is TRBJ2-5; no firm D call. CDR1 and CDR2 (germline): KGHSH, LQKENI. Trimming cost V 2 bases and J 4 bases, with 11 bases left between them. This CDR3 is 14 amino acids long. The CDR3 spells CASSPVSSPETQYF. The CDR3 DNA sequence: TGTGCCAGCTCACCAGTTTCCTCCCCAGAGACCCAGTACTTC.

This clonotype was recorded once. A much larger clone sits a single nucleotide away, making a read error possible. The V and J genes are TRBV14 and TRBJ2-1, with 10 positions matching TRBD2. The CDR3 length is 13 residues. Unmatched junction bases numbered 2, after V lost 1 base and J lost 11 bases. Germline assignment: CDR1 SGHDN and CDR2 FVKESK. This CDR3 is CASSQGTSGKQFF. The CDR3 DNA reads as TGTGCCAGCAGCCAAGGGACTAGCGGCAAGCAGTTCTTC.

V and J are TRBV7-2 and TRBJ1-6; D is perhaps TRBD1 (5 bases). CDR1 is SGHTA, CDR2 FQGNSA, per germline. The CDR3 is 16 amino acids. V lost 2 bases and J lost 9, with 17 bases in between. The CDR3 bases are TGTGCCAGCAGCTTATTGGTTTTGGGGCTAAGTTCACCCCTCCACTTT. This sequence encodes CASSLLVLGLSSPLHF.

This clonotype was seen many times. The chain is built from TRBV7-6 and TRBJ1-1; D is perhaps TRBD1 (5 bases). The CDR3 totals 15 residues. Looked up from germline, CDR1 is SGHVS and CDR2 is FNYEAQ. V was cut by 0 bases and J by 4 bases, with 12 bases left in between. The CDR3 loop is CASSLAGQGFTEAFF. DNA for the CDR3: TGTGCCAGCAGCTTAGCGGGGCAGGGATTCACTGAAGCTTTCTTT.

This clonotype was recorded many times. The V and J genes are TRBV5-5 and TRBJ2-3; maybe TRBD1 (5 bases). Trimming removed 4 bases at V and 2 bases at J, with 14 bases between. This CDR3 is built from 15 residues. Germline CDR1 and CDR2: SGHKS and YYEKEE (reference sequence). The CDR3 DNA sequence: TGTGCCAGCAGCCCAGGGAACTCCAACACAGATACGCAGTATTTT. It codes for CASSPGNSNTDTQYF. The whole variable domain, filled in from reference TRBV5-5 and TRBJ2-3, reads DAGVTQSPTHLIKTRGQQVTLRCSPISGHKSVSWYQQVLGQGPQFIFQYYEKEERGRGNFPDRFSARQFPNYSSELNVNALLLGDSALYLCASSPGNSNTDTQYFGPGTRLTVL.

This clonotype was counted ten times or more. The chain's CDR3 is CATSRWGQGARSDSYNEQFF. Written as DNA, the CDR3 is TGTGCCACCAGCAGGTGGGGTCAGGGGGCGCGTTCAGACTCCTACAATGAGCAGTTCTTC. The chain employs TRBV15 and TRBJ2-1, with 8 bases fitting TRBD1. This CDR3 is 20 amino acids long. Looked up from germline, CDR1 is LNHNV and CDR2 is YYDKDF (reference sequence). Unmatched junction bases numbered 16, after V lost 3 bases and J lost 0 bases. Drawing the rest from reference TRBV15 and TRBJ2-1, the complete variable domain is DAMVIQNPRYQVTQFGKPVTLSCSQTLNHNVMYWYQQKSSQAPKLLFHYYDKDFNNEADTPDNFQSRRPNTSFCFLDIRSPGLGDTAMYLCATSRWGQGARSDSYNEQFFGPGTRLTVL.

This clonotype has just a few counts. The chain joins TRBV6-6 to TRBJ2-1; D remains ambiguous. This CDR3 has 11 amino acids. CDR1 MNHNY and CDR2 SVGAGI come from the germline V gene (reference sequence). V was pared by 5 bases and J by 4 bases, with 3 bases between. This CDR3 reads CASSTYNEQFF. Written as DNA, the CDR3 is TGTGCCAGCAGTACGTACAATGAGCAGTTCTTC.

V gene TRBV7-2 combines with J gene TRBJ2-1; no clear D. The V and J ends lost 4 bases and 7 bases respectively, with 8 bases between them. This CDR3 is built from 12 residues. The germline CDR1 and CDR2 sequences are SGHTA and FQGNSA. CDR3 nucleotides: TGTGCCAGCAGCTATAACAGAAATGAGCAGTTCTTC. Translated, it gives CASSYNRNEQFF.

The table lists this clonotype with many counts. As DNA, the CDR3 is TGCAGCGTCGGGACTAGCGGGAAGGATACGCAGTATTTT. Translated, it gives CSVGTSGKDTQYF. V and J are TRBV29-1 and TRBJ2-3, with 13 bases fitting TRBD2. Germline CDR1 SQVTM, CDR2 ANQGSEA. This CDR3 is 13 amino acids long. J lost 6 bases, V lost 6 bases, and 3 bases had no gene match.

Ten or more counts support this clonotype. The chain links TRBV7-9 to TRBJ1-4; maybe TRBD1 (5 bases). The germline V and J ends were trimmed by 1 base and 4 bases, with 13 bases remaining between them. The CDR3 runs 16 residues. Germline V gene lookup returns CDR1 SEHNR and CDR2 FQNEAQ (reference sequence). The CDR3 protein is CASSLGPQGSNEKLFF. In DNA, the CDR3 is TGTGCCAGCAGCTTAGGACCCCAGGGAAGTAATGAAAAACTGTTTTTT.

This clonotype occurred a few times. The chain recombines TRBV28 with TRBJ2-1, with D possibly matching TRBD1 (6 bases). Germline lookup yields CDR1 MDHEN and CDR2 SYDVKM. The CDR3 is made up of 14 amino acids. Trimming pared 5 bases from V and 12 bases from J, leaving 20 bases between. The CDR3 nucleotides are TGTGCCAGCAGTCCATCCCACCGACAGGCCCCGCAGTTCTTC. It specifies CASSPSHRQAPQFF.

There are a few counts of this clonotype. CDR3 DNA: TGTGCCAGCAGTCCCGCGACAATTTCCGAGACCCAGTACTTC. This codes for CASSPATISETQYF. The chain couples TRBV28 to TRBJ2-5; no reliable D call. Germline V gene data show CDR1 as MDHEN and CDR2 as SYDVKM. This CDR3 is 14 amino acids long. The V end lost 5 bases, the J end lost 5 bases, and 15 bases lay between the germline ends.

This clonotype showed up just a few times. Here the CDR3 reads CASTPGLLVGTQYF. Written as DNA, the CDR3 is TGTGCCAGCACCCCAGGCCTCCTTGTCGGGACCCAGTACTTC. The V gene is TRBV12-3 or TRBV12-4, the J gene TRBJ2-5, with D hard to call. Trimming stripped 7 bases from V and 7 bases from J, with 19 bases between. This CDR3 region has 14 residues.

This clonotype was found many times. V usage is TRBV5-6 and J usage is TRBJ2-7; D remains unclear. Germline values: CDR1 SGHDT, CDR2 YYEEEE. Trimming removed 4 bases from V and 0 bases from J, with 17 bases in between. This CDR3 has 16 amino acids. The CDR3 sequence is CASSMGWRISSYEQYF. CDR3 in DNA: TGTGCCAGCAGCATGGGGTGGCGGATCAGCTCCTACGAGCAGTACTTC.

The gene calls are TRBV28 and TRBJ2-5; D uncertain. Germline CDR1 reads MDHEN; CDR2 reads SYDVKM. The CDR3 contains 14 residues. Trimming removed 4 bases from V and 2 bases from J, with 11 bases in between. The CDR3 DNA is TGTGCCAGCAGTTCCCCGGCCGAACAAGAGACCCAGTACTTC. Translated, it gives CASSSPAEQETQYF. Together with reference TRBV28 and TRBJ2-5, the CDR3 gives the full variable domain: DVKVTQSSRYLVKRTGEKVFLECVQDMDHENMFWYRQDPGLGLRLIYFSYDVKMKEKGDIPEGYSVSREKKERFSLILESASTNQTSMYLCASSSPAEQETQYFGPGTRLLVL.

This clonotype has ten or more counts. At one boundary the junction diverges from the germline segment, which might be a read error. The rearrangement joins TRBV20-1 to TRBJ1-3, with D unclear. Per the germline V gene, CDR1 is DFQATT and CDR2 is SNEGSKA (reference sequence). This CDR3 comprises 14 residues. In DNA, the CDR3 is TGCAGCGCTACTGAGGACGGAGCACGAAACACCATATATTTT. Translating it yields CSATEDGARNTIYF.

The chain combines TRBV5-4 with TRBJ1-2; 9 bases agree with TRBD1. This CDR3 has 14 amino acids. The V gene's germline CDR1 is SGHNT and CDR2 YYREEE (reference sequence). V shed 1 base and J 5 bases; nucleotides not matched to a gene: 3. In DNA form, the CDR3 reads TGTGCCAGCAGCTTGACAGGGGGCATTTATGGCTACACCTTC. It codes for CASSLTGGIYGYTF.

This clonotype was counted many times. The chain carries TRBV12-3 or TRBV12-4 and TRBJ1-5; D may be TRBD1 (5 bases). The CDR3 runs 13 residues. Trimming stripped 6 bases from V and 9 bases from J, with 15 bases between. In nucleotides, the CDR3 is TGTGCCAGCAGCCGGGACGGCGGAAGGCCCCAGCATTTT. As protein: CASSRDGGRPQHF.

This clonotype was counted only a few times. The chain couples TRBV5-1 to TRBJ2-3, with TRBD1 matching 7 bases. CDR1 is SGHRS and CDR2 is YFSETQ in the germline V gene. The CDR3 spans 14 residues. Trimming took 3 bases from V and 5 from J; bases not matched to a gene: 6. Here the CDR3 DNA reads TGCGCCAGCAGCTCAGGGACAGTTGGAGATACGCAGTATTTT. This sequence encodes CASSSGTVGDTQYF.

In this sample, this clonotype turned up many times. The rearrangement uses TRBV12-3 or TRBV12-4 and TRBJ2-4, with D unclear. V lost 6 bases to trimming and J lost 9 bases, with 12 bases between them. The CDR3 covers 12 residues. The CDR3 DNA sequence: TGTGCCAGCAGCGGTCCCAAGGGCATTCAGTACTTC. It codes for CASSGPKGIQYF.

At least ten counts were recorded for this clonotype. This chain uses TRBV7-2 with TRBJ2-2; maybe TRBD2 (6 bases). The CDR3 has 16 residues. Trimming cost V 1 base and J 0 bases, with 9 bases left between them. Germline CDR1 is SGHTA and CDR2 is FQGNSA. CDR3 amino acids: CASSLDSGANTGELFF. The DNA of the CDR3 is TGTGCCAGCAGCTTAGACTCGGGAGCGAACACCGGGGAGCTGTTTTTT.

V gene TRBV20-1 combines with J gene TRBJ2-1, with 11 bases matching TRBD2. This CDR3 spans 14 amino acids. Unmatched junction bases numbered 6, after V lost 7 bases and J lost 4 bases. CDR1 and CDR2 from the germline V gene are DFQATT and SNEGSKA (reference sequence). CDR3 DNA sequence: TGCAGTGTTTCCGGGACTAGCGGATACAATGAGCAGTTCTTC. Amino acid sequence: CSVSGTSGYNEQFF.

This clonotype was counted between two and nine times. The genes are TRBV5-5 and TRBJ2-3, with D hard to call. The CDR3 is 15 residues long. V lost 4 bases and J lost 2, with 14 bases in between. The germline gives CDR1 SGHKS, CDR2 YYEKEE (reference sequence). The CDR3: CASSPRTDFTDTQYF. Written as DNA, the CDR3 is TGTGCCAGCAGCCCCCGGACGGATTTCACAGATACGCAGTATTTT.

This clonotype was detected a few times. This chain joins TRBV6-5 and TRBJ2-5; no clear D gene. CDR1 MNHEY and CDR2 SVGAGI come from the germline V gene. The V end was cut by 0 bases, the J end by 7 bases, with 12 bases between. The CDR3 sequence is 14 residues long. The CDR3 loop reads CASSYSTHGWTQYF. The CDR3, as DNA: TGTGCCAGCAGTTACTCGACACATGGGTGGACCCAGTACTTC.

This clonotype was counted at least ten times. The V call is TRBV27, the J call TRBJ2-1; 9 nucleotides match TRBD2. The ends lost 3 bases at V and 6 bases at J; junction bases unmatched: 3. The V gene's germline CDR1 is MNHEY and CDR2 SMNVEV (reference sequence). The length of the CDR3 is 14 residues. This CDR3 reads CASSFQGLANEQFF. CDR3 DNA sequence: TGTGCCAGCAGTTTCCAGGGACTAGCCAATGAGCAGTTCTTC.

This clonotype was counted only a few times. CDR3 sequence (DNA): TGTGCCAGCAACCTCCTTAACTATGGCTACACCTTC. The encoded protein is CASNLLNYGYTF. This chain joins TRBV28 and TRBJ1-2, with D uncertain. Germline CDR1 is MDHEN and CDR2 is SYDVKM. V shed 7 bases and J shed 1 base, with 7 bases lying between them. The CDR3 runs to 12 residues.

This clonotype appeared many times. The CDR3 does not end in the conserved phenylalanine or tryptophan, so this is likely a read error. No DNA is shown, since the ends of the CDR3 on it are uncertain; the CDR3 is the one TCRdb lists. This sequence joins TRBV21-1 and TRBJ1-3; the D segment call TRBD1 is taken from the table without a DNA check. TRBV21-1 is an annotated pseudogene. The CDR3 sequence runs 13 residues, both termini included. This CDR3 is CASSKGTHRDMGR.